This is a list of T cell receptor beta chains from one sample in a study of blood T cell repertoires in COVID-19. Method: immunoSEQ multiplex PCR; TCRdb's copy keeps in-frame clones and lacks some. The data show 95,000 to 100,000 clones, with approximately 84% seen just once and around a sixth held by the top ten. Source material: peripheral blood. These receptors were collected from a woman aged 60 to 75 with acute or convalescent COVID-19. The CDR3 runs from the conserved cysteine through the conserved F or W. A D gene is named only where the DNA matches it firmly. The size entry is marked missing in some rows and otherwise reads once, few, many or a size class.

j_call,clone_size,v_call,d_call,cdr3_nt,cdr3_aa
TRBJ2-1,NA,TRBV29-1,TRBD1,TGCAGCGTTGTCACCGGGACAGGGGCGAATGAGCAGTTCTTC,CSVVTGTGANEQFF
TRBJ2-5,NA,TRBV7-7,NA,TGTGCTAGCATTAAAGGCGGTCAAGAGACCCAGTACTTC,CASIKGGQETQYF
TRBJ2-7,few,TRBV7-2,NA,TGTGCCAGCAGCTTAAAGCCGATTGGCTCCTACGAGCAGTACTTC,CASSLKPIGSYEQYF
TRBJ1-3,NA,TRBV15,NA,TGTGCCACCAGCAGAGCCTGGCAGGTTCCGGGAAACACCATATATTTT,CATSRAWQVPGNTIYF
TRBJ1-4,NA,TRBV6-5,NA,TGTGCCAGCAATTCAATTACCGCGGCATTTGAAAAACTGTTTTTT,CASNSITAAFEKLFF
TRBJ1-1,NA,TRBV28,TRBD1,TGTGCCAGCAGTTCATGGGACAGGGAGACTGAAGCTTTCTTT,CASSSWDRETEAFF
TRBJ2-7,NA,TRBV10-3,TRBD2,TGTGCCACGACTAGCGGGGGACCTTCTATCTACGAGCAGTACTTC,CATTSGGPSIYEQYF
TRBJ2-7,NA,TRBV7-2,TRBD1,TGTGCCAGCAGCGGCAGACAGGGGGCGCGAGAGCAGTACTTC,CASSGRQGAREQYF
TRBJ1-6,few,TRBV5-1,NA,TGCGCCAGCAGCTTGGCCCCAGCGACGAGCTCCTATAATTCACCCCTCCACTTT,CASSLAPATSSYNSPLHF
TRBJ1-2,NA,TRBV18,NA,TGTGCCAGCTCACCAGAGGAAAACTATGGCTACACCTTC,CASSPEENYGYTF
TRBJ1-3,NA,TRBV4-1,NA,TGCGCCAGCAGCTCGTCGACAGCCATTGGCTCTGGAAACACCATATATTTT,CASSSSTAIGSGNTIYF
TRBJ1-2,once,TRBV28,NA,TGTGCCAGCAGCAAGGGAGGGCCCTATGGCTACACCTTC,CASSKGGPYGYTF
TRBJ1-6,NA,TRBV9,NA,TGTGCCAGCAGCGTAGCTCAGGGGAATTCACCCCTCCACTTT,CASSVAQGNSPLHF
TRBJ2-2,NA,TRBV24-1,TRBD1,TGTGCCACCAGTGATTTTGGGACAGGGTCTGCCGGGGAGCTGTTTTTT,CATSDFGTGSAGELFF
TRBJ1-5,NA,TRBV24-1,NA,TGTGCCACCAGTGAAGGGAGTCAGCCCCAGCATTTT,CATSEGSQPQHF
TRBJ2-3,NA,TRBV7-2,NA,TGTGCCAGCAGCTGGGCGGTAGGGGGCACAGATACGCAGTATTTT,CASSWAVGGTDTQYF
TRBJ1-6,few,TRBV6-6,TRBD1,TGTGCCAGCAGTTACTTTCCAGGGGGCATTTCACCCCTCCACTTT,CASSYFPGGISPLHF
TRBJ2-1,NA,TRBV11-2,TRBD2,TGTGCCAGCAGCAAAAGCGGGGGCTCCCCCTACAATGAGCAGTTCTTC,CASSKSGGSPYNEQFF
TRBJ1-5,NA,TRBV7-3,NA,TGTGCCAGCAGCTTAACAGGGGATAGCAATCAGCCCCAGCATTTT,CASSLTGDSNQPQHF
TRBJ1-5,NA,TRBV19,NA,TGTGCCAGTAGTATAGTGTCCGGGGGACAGCCCCAGCATTTT,CASSIVSGGQPQHF
TRBJ2-3,NA,TRBV5-1,TRBD1,TGCGCCAGCAGCTTGGCAAGGACAGGCCCCACAGATACGCAGTATTTT,CASSLARTGPTDTQYF
TRBJ2-3,NA,TRBV10-3,TRBD2,TGTGCCATCAGTGCTTTTTCTAGCGGGGGGCTGGATACGCAGTATTTT,CAISAFSSGGLDTQYF
TRBJ1-2,NA,TRBV9,NA,TGTGCCAGCAGCGTTAGTGAGGGTCCTCACTATGGCTACACCTTC,CASSVSEGPHYGYTF
TRBJ1-1,NA,TRBV2,NA,TGTGCCAGCAGTGAACGAGGGAACACTGAAGCTTTCTTT,CASSERGNTEAFF
TRBJ1-2,NA,TRBV2,TRBD1,TGTGCCAGCAGGACAGGGAACTATGGCTACACCTTC,CASRTGNYGYTF
TRBJ2-1,NA,TRBV9,TRBD2,TGTGCCAGCAGCGTAGCCGGGGGGGCCTCCTACAATGAGCAGTTCTTC,CASSVAGGASYNEQFF
TRBJ2-7,NA,TRBV19,TRBD1,TGTGCCAGTAGTATTCGGGGACAGACCTACGAGCAGTACTTC,CASSIRGQTYEQYF
TRBJ1-2,NA,TRBV5-4,TRBD1,TGTGCCAGCAGCCAGGACAGGGGGTATGGCTACACCTTC,CASSQDRGYGYTF
TRBJ1-1,NA,TRBV10-2,NA,TGCGCCAGCTCCCACGACATTGGGAGCACTGAAGCTTTCTTT,CASSHDIGSTEAFF
TRBJ1-1,NA,TRBV7-9,TRBD1,TGTGCCAGCAGCCCTAAGACAGGGTACTTTCGGGCTTTCTTT,CASSPKTGYFRAFF
TRBJ1-5,many,TRBV18,TRBD1,TGTGCCAGCTCACTACAGGGGTGGGGGCAGCCCCAGCATTTT,CASSLQGWGQPQHF
TRBJ2-7,few,TRBV9,TRBD2,TGTGCCAGCAGCGCAGCCGGGACTAGCAACGACGAGCAGTACTTC,CASSAAGTSNDEQYF
TRBJ1-2,NA,TRBV18,NA,TGTGCCAGCTCACGGACACAACAGGATTATGGCTACACCTTC,CASSRTQQDYGYTF
TRBJ1-4,NA,TRBV6-2/TRBV6-3,TRBD1,TGTGCCAGCAGCAGGGGGCTTCGTGAAAAACTGTTTTTT,CASSRGLREKLFF
TRBJ1-3,NA,TRBV7-8,NA,TGTGCCAGCAGCTTAAGTTCTCCGCGATCTGGAAACACCATATATTTT,CASSLSSPRSGNTIYF
TRBJ2-5,NA,TRBV15,NA,TGTGCCACCAGCAGAGTCGGGGGACTTTGGGAGACCCAGTACTTC,CATSRVGGLWETQYF
TRBJ2-7,NA,TRBV30,TRBD2,TGTGCCTGGAGTGCTGACTGGAGCGGGGGCCCCTACGAGCAGTACTTC,CAWSADWSGGPYEQYF
TRBJ1-6,NA,TRBV2,TRBD1,TGTGCCACCCAGGGACAGGGGATTTTTCGGTCACCCCTCCACTTT,CATQGQGIFRSPLHF
TRBJ2-3,NA,TRBV4-2,TRBD2,TGTGCCAGCAGCCAACTAGCGGGACCTACAGATACGCAGTATTTT,CASSQLAGPTDTQYF
TRBJ1-2,NA,TRBV19,NA,TGTGCCAGTAGGTCGTCCGGGAGAAACTATGGCTACACCTTC,CASRSSGRNYGYTF
TRBJ1-1,NA,TRBV2,NA,TGTGCCAGCACGACATGGGCTGAAGCTTTCTTT,CASTTWAEAFF
TRBJ1-1,NA,TRBV10-3,NA,TGTGCCATCAGTGAGTTTCACCGGACAGTTTTGAACACTGAAGCTTTCTTT,CAISEFHRTVLNTEAFF
TRBJ1-1,NA,TRBV30,NA,TGTGCCTGGAGTACGGACACCTACACTGAAGCTTTCTTT,CAWSTDTYTEAFF
TRBJ1-5,once,TRBV15,NA,TGTGCCACCAGCCCGCGGAGGTCTAGCAATCAGCCCCAGCATTTT,CATSPRRSSNQPQHF
TRBJ1-5,NA,TRBV19,NA,TGTGCCAGTAGTTACTCCAGGGAAAGCCTACAGCCCCAGCATTTT,CASSYSRESLQPQHF
TRBJ1-1,NA,TRBV7-2,TRBD1,TGTGCCAGCAGCTTAGCAGGGGGCTGGACTGAAGCTTTCTTT,CASSLAGGWTEAFF
TRBJ2-1,NA,TRBV11-3,NA,TGTGCCAGCAGCCTCAGGTACAATGAGCAGTTCTTC,CASSLRYNEQFF
TRBJ2-5,NA,TRBV10-2,TRBD1,TGCGCCAGCAGTGTGAGGACAGGGGTTGGCGAGACCCAGTACTTC,CASSVRTGVGETQYF